Presented here are 8 T cell receptor beta chains from one specimen sequenced in a study of blood T cell repertoires in COVID-19. TCRdb's copy holds only in-frame clones and misses some; the assay was immunoSEQ multiplex PCR. The table shows around 300,000 clones, with around 88% occurring only once. Sequenced sample: peripheral blood. These receptors originate from a woman in her twenties or thirties who had recovered from COVID-19.

The table lists this clone with a count of one. J is TRBJ1-2 and V is TRBV6-5; 8 bases agree with TRBD1. Germline CDR1 and CDR2: MNHEY and SVGAGI. Germline trimming cut 5 bases from V and 2 bases from J; bases unmatched to any gene: 7. The CDR3 loop spans 15 amino acids. The CDR3 here is CASSQRQGKNYGYTF. The CDR3 DNA sequence: TGTGCCAGCAGTCAACGACAGGGGAAAAACTATGGCTACACCTTC.

This clone was found once. V gene TRBV5-4 combines with J gene TRBJ1-1; tentative D call: TRBD1 (6 bases). In germline, CDR1 is SGHNT, CDR2 YYREEE (reference sequence). This CDR3 contains 14 residues. V lost 5 bases and J 0 bases, leaving 11 bases between the germline ends. The DNA of the CDR3 is TGTGCCAGCAGGGGGTGGGACATGAACACTGAAGCTTTCTTT. Translating it yields CASRGWDMNTEAFF.

J is TRBJ2-5 and V is TRBV2, with TRBD2 as a possible D gene (5 bases). Deletions cut 7 bases from V and 5 bases from J, with 8 bases between. Germline values: CDR1 SNHLY, CDR2 FYNNEI. The CDR3 has 11 amino acids. DNA of the CDR3: TGTGCCAGCACTAGCACGGAGACCCAGTACTTC. Translated, it gives CASTSTETQYF.

This chain uses TRBV19 with TRBJ2-7; D not certain. The V end was cut by 5 bases, the J end by 1 base, with 12 bases between. The CDR3 is 14 amino acids. Germline values: CDR1 LNHDA, CDR2 SQIVND (reference sequence). The CDR3 DNA reads as TGTGCCAGTAGTGTTTCAGGTTGGTCCTACGAGCAGTACTTC. This codes for CASSVSGWSYEQYF.

The genes are TRBV6-5 and TRBJ2-7; 9 nucleotides agree with TRBD1. Germline V gene data show CDR1 as MNHEY and CDR2 as SVGAGI. The CDR3 is 14 amino acids. V gave up 6 bases and J gave up 5 bases; unmatched junction bases: 8. The CDR3 reads CASRGTGKIHEQYF. DNA for the CDR3: TGTGCCAGCAGGGGGACAGGGAAAATTCACGAGCAGTACTTC.

CDR3 sequence (DNA): TGTGCCAGCAGTTCCAGGGAAGTTGACGAGCAGTACTTC. This gives the protein CASSSREVDEQYF. The V call is TRBV6-6, the J call TRBJ2-7; the D gene is possibly TRBD1 (5 bases). Trimming removed 4 bases at V and 5 bases at J, with 12 bases between. Per germline, CDR1 MNHNY and CDR2 SVGAGI (reference sequence). The CDR3 sequence is 13 residues long.

V and J are TRBV19 and TRBJ2-7; D is possibly TRBD2 (5 bases). V lost 5 bases and J 6 bases, leaving 23 bases between the germline ends. Germline V lookup: CDR1 LNHDA, CDR2 SQIVND (reference sequence). CDR3 length equals 16 residues. The CDR3 DNA follows: TGTGCCAGTAGTCCGATGTCAGCGGCGGGCCCTGGCGAGCAGTACTTC. This gives the protein CASSPMSAAGPGEQYF.

The chain uses TRBV19 and TRBJ1-2; possibly TRBD1 for D (5 bases). This CDR3 region has 11 residues. V was shortened by 5 bases and J by 8 bases, with 9 bases between the two germline ends. Germline assignment: CDR1 LNHDA and CDR2 SQIVND (reference sequence). The CDR3 DNA reads TGTGCCAGTAGTGCGGGGGAAGGCTACACCTTC. Residues: CASSAGEGYTF. Complete variable domain (other parts from reference TRBV19 and TRBJ1-2): DGGITQSPKYLFRKEGQNVTLSCEQNLNHDAMYWYRQDPGQGLRLIYYSQIVNDFQKGDIAEGYSVSREKKESFPLTVTSAQKNPTAFYLCASSAGEGYTFGSGTRLTVV.